Listed below are T cell receptor beta chains from one sample, sequenced in a study of T cells in Graves' hyperthyroidism and ophthalmopathy. TCRdb used MiXCR to reprocess the multiplex PCR reads, holding one entry per CDR3 protein. Seen here are approximately 690,000 distinct CDR3 sequences, around 15% observed once, and the top ten hold approximately 12%. Sequences were obtained from blood. The receptors derive from a woman aged 50 to 65 with Graves' ophthalmopathy. The CDR3 runs from the conserved cysteine through the conserved F or W. D genes are given only for firm matches. Only some rows state a clone size, as once, few, many or a class for expanded clones.

many	TRBJ2-5	TRBV7-2	NA	CASSLTVETQYF	TGTGCCAGCAGTTTAACTGTAGAGACCCAGTACTTC
many	TRBJ2-3	TRBV7-2	TRBD1	CASSFDRGRTDTQYF	TGTGCCAGCAGCTTCGACAGGGGGCGGACAGATACGCAGTATTTT
few	TRBJ2-7	TRBV20-1	TRBD2	CSARDSSGQKRYEQYF	TGCAGTGCTAGAGACTCTAGCGGCCAAAAACGATACGAGCAGTACTTC
many	TRBJ2-7	TRBV6-6	NA	CASSYSGLVRGEQYF	TGTGCCAGCAGTTACTCCGGGCTAGTAAGGGGCGAGCAGTACTTC
many	TRBJ2-3	TRBV5-1	TRBD2	CASSGGGAAGESDTQYF	TGCGCCAGCAGCGGGGGGGGGGCAGCGGGAGAATCGGATACGCAGTATTTT
NA	TRBJ2-4	TRBV20-1	TRBD2	CSARGRGGEKNIQYF	TGCAGTGCTAGAGGGAGGGGAGGGGAAAAAAACATTCAGTACTTC
many	TRBJ1-5	TRBV19	NA	CASMRRWAGNSNQPQHF	TGTGCCAGTATGCGGAGGTGGGCAGGCAATAGCAATCAGCCCCAGCATTTT
NA	TRBJ2-1	TRBV19	NA	CASSSMIYNEQFF	TGTGCCAGTAGTAGTATGATTTACAATGAGCAGTTCTTC
many	TRBJ2-7	TRBV7-9	NA	CASSQGYPNYEQYF	TGTGCCAGCAGCCAAGGTTATCCTAACTACGAGCAGTACTTC
many	TRBJ2-7	TRBV6-2/TRBV6-3	NA	CASSYRQVYEQYF	TGTGCCAGCAGTTACCGGCAAGTCTACGAGCAGTACTTC
few	TRBJ1-1	TRBV24-1	NA	CATSVGAPRDTEAFF	TGTGCCACCAGTGTTGGGGCCCCACGGGACACTGAAGCTTTCTTT
few	TRBJ1-3	TRBV7-9	TRBD1	CASRGRTGHQDTIYF	TGTGCCAGCAGAGGCCGGACAGGGCATCAGGACACCATATATTTT
NA	TRBJ1-3	TRBV5-1	NA	CASSLEGPGNTIYF	TGCGCCAGCAGCTTGGAGGGACCGGGAAACACCATATATTTT
NA	TRBJ2-1	TRBV7-8	NA	CAGSSQYNEQFF	TGTGCCGGCAGCTCCCAGTACAATGAGCAGTTCTTC
few	TRBJ2-1	TRBV12-3/TRBV12-4	NA	CASSLRPDNEQFF	TGTGCCAGCAGTTTAAGGCCTGACAATGAGCAGTTCTTC
few	TRBJ1-4	TRBV12-3/TRBV12-4	NA	CASRPGTVPNEKLFF	TGTGCCAGCAGACCCGGGACGGTCCCTAATGAAAAACTGTTTTTT
NA	TRBJ1-2	TRBV14	NA	CASSQGGVGYGYTF	TGTGCCAGCAGCCAAGGAGGGGTTGGCTATGGCTACACCTTC
NA	TRBJ2-2	TRBV2	NA	CASTDRANTGELFF	TGTGCCAGCACGGACAGAGCGAACACCGGGGAGCTGTTTTTT
NA	TRBJ1-2	TRBV7-2	NA	CASSLEWTANYGYTF	TGTGCCAGCAGCTTAGAGTGGACAGCTAACTATGGCTACACCTTC
many	TRBJ1-5	TRBV15	NA	CATSRDRIRPNQPQHF	TGTGCCACCAGCAGAGATCGTATACGGCCCAATCAGCCCCAGCATTTT
few	TRBJ1-5	TRBV20-1	NA	CSAIRFGSNQPQHF	TGCAGTGCTATAAGGTTTGGGAGCAATCAGCCCCAGCATTTT
many	TRBJ2-1	TRBV12-3/TRBV12-4	TRBD2	CASSQTSGKKTYNEQFF	TGTGCCAGCAGCCAGACTAGCGGGAAGAAAACCTACAATGAGCAGTTCTTC
few	TRBJ2-7	TRBV2	TRBD2	CASSDTSGTYEQYF	TGTGCCAGCAGTGACACTAGCGGGACCTACGAGCAGTACTTC
NA	TRBJ2-7	TRBV24-1	NA	CATSDFPSSYEQYF	TGTGCCACCAGTGATTTTCCTAGCAGCTACGAGCAGTACTTC
many	TRBJ2-5	TRBV20-1	TRBD1	CSARGSNGQGQETQYF	TGCAGTGCTAGGGGTTCGAATGGACAGGGTCAAGAGACCCAGTACTTC
few	TRBJ1-1	TRBV20-1	NA	CSARDDVAFF	TGCAGTGCTAGAGATGACGTGGCTTTCTTT
NA	TRBJ1-1	TRBV19	NA	CASSLGRYREAFF	TGTGCCAGTAGCCTTGGACGCTACCGTGAAGCTTTCTTT
many	TRBJ1-1	TRBV27	NA	CASSTRPEGSEAFF	TGTGCCAGCAGTACCCGGCCGGAGGGTTCTGAAGCTTTCTTT
many	TRBJ1-6	TRBV28	NA	CASSPSGVGNSPLHF	TGTGCCAGCAGTCCGTCAGGGGTAGGGAATTCACCCCTCCACTTT
NA	TRBJ1-1	TRBV6-1	NA	CASSRPRGVNTEAFF	TGTGCCAGCAGTCGCCCCCGGGGGGTGAACACTGAAGCTTTCTTT
NA	TRBJ1-5	TRBV2	NA	CASNVVYNQPQHF	TGTGCCAGCAACGTCGTGTACAATCAGCCCCAGCATTTT
few	TRBJ2-1	TRBV4-2	NA	CASSQRGLYNEQFF	TGTGCCAGCAGCCAACGAGGTCTCTACAATGAGCAGTTCTTC
few	TRBJ1-4	TRBV7-9	TRBD1	CASSTWDSRNGKLFF	TGTGCCAGCAGCACTTGGGACAGCCGAAATGGAAAACTGTTTTTT
NA	TRBJ2-7	TRBV3-1	TRBD2	CASSQYGLAGFYEQYF	TGTGCCAGCAGCCAATACGGACTAGCGGGGTTCTACGAGCAGTACTTC
many	TRBJ2-2	TRBV30	NA	CAWSPGSGELFF	TGTGCCTGGAGCCCGGGGTCCGGGGAGCTGTTTTTT
NA	TRBJ2-2	TRBV29-1	TRBD1	CSGYRGTGELFF	TGCAGCGGATACAGGGGAACCGGGGAGCTGTTTTTT
many	TRBJ2-3	TRBV20-1	NA	CSAVRDADTQYF	TGCAGTGCAGTGCGGGATGCGGATACGCAGTATTTT
many	TRBJ2-7	TRBV14	NA	CASSQNRDWKSYEQYF	TGTGCCAGCAGCCAAAACCGGGACTGGAAGTCCTACGAGCAGTACTTC
few	TRBJ1-4	TRBV20-1	TRBD1	CSARVVGTGSEKLFF	TGCAGTGCTAGAGTTGTCGGGACAGGGAGTGAAAAACTGTTTTTT
NA	TRBJ1-3	TRBV2	NA	CATSYSLHTIYF	TGTGCCACCTCGTATTCGTTGCACACCATATATTTT
few	TRBJ2-1	TRBV20-1	NA	CSARSLEGGSYNEQFF	TGCAGTGCTAGATCATTGGAGGGAGGCTCCTACAATGAGCAGTTCTTC
many	TRBJ2-7	TRBV19	NA	CASSKGLGEQYF	TGTGCCAGTAGCAAAGGATTAGGGGAGCAGTACTTC
NA	TRBJ1-1	TRBV10-3	TRBD1	CAISDPGTATEAFF	TGTGCCATCAGTGACCCCGGGACAGCGACTGAAGCTTTCTTT
many	TRBJ1-3	TRBV6-1	NA	CASSENWSPLILGNTIYF	TGTGCCAGCAGTGAAAATTGGTCACCTCTAATTCTCGGAAACACCATATATTTT
many	TRBJ1-1	TRBV4-1	NA	CASSHPPTGTTLNTEAFF	TGCGCCAGCAGCCACCCACCCACCGGGACGACGTTGAACACTGAAGCTTTCTTT
many	TRBJ2-5	TRBV28	NA	CASSSLAKGQETQYF	TGTGCCAGCAGTTCGCTAGCGAAGGGCCAAGAGACCCAGTACTTC
NA	TRBJ2-7	TRBV13	TRBD2	CASSLAGTSGKGGVYEQYF	TGTGCCAGCAGCTTAGCCGGGACTAGCGGGAAAGGGGGGGTCTACGAGCAGTACTTC
NA	TRBJ2-7	TRBV7-9	NA	CAGSSPGGHEQYF	TGTGCCGGCAGCTCCCCGGGGGGCCACGAGCAGTACTTC
many	TRBJ2-5	TRBV28	NA	CASKRIGPEETQYF	TGTGCCAGCAAGAGGATCGGACCGGAAGAGACCCAGTACTTC
NA	TRBJ2-3	TRBV7-6	NA	CASSLGGTPKGDTQYF	TGTGCCAGCAGCTTAGGGGGGACTCCGAAGGGAGATACGCAGTATTTT
many	TRBJ2-5	TRBV12-3/TRBV12-4	NA	CASSRQKETQYF	TGTGCCAGCAGCCGACAGAAAGAGACCCAGTACTTC
few	TRBJ2-7	TRBV10-3	NA	CAITRNSTYEQYF	TGTGCCATCACTCGGAACTCTACCTACGAGCAGTACTTC
few	TRBJ2-5	TRBV6-1	NA	CASSDRTVYQEETQYF	TGTGCCAGCAGTGACCGGACAGTCTACCAAGAGGAGACCCAGTACTTC
many	TRBJ2-5	TRBV20-1	NA	CSASPLVRTEQETQYF	TGCAGTGCTAGTCCCTTGGTTAGGACAGAACAAGAGACCCAGTACTTC
many	TRBJ1-5	TRBV15	NA	CATSRVGRVSNQPQHF	TGTGCCACCAGCAGAGTAGGCAGGGTTAGCAATCAGCCCCAGCATTTT
many	TRBJ2-7	TRBV7-2	TRBD2	CASSASGTSYEQYF	TGTGCCAGCAGTGCGAGCGGGACCTCCTACGAGCAGTACTTC
NA	TRBJ2-7	TRBV20-1	NA	CSAQSSALSYEQYF	TGCAGTGCACAATCTAGCGCACTATCCTACGAGCAGTACTTC